This TCR beta chain emerged from a study of T cell responses to AZD1222 COVID-19 vaccine. Study findings and constraints: Baseline serostatus was positive in only six AZD1222 recipients. Regions left unmutated in variants are reportedly the target of nearly half of spike-specific TCRs. Repertoires were sampled only after the peak T cell response.

Some clones are missing from TCRdb's copy, which holds only in-frame ones; the method was immunoSEQ multiplex PCR. In the table there are tens of thousands of clones, roughly 90% of which are singletons. The CDR3 has 15 residues. V lost 0 bases and J lost 4, with 12 bases in between. From germline, CDR1 is MNHEY and CDR2 SMNVEV (reference sequence). As for this clone: Its antigen remains unidentified.

The starting material was peripheral blood, obtained on day 0 of AZD1222 vaccination. This chain links TRBV27 with TRBJ1-1; tentatively, D is TRBD1 (6 bases). This TCR was sampled from an adult in good health. Here the CDR3 DNA reads TGTGCCAGCAGTTTATCTTCCGGGGGGCTCACTGAAGCTTTCTTT. Residues: CASSLSSGGLTEAFF.